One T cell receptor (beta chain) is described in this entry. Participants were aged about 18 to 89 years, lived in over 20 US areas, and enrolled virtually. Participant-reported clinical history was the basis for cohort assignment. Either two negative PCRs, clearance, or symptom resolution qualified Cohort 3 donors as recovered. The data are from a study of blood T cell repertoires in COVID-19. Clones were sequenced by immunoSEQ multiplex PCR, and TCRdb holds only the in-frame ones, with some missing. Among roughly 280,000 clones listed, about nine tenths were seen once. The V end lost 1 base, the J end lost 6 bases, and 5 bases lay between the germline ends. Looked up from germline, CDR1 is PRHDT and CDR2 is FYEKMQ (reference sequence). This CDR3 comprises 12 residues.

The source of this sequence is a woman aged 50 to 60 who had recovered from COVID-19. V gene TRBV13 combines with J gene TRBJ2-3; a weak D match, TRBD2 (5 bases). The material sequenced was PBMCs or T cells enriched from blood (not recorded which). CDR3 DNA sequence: TGTGCCAGCAGCTTAGCGGGGGATACGCAGTATTTT. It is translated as CASSLAGDTQYF.